A single sample gave rise to the 22 T cell receptor beta chains below, sequenced in a study of blood T cells in healthy people across ages. Primers used in a second PCR of about 6 to 12 cycles were a sample-barcoded 5' primer and a J-beta primer mix. TCRdb ran MiXCR on the 5' RACE reads and lists one entry per CDR3 protein. The repertoire has roughly 1.9 million distinct CDR3 sequences, around 40% of them found once; the top ten carry about 23%. Sequencing input: blood. These TCRs come from a human donor in good health.

This clonotype was seen a handful of times. The V gene is TRBV18, the J gene TRBJ2-7; the D gene could be TRBD1 or TRBD2 (5 bases each). With 2 bases removed from V and 0 bases from J, the gap between germline ends came to 14 bases. Germline CDR1 reads KGHSH; CDR2 reads LQKENI. The length of the CDR3 is 16 residues. The DNA of the CDR3 is TGTGCCAGCTCACCAGCCCGGGACCTCGGCTCCTACGAGCAGTACTTC. It is translated as CASSPARDLGSYEQYF.

The J gene is TRBJ1-2, the V gene TRBV3-1; D ambiguous. The CDR3 length is 14 residues. From germline, CDR1 is LGHDT and CDR2 YNNKEL (reference sequence). The V end lost 3 bases, the J end lost 8 bases, and 16 bases lay between the germline ends. The CDR3 loop reads CASSQYQRIAGYTF. The CDR3 DNA is TGTGCCAGCAGCCAGTACCAACGGATTGCGGGCTACACCTTC.

The chain couples TRBV12-3 or TRBV12-4 to TRBJ1-6; D gene uncertain. The CDR3 totals 15 residues. Deletions cut 5 bases from V and 1 base from J, with 9 bases between. CDR3 in DNA: TGTGCCAGCAGTCTGGGCAGGTCCTATAATTCACCCCTCCACTTT. This translates into CASSLGRSYNSPLHF.

V and J are TRBV4-3 and TRBJ1-1, with D hard to call. The V end lost 0 bases, the J end lost 0 bases, and 8 bases lay between the germline ends. CDR3 size: 15 residues. Germline loops: CDR1 LGHNA, CDR2 YSLEER. The DNA of the CDR3 is TGCGCCAGCAGCCAAGAAGGCTCGATGAACACTGAAGCTTTCTTT. It translates to CASSQEGSMNTEAFF.

This clonotype was counted between two and nine times. The V call is TRBV11-2, the J call TRBJ2-3; D unresolved. Per the germline V gene, CDR1 is SGHAT and CDR2 is FQNNGV. With 3 bases removed from V and 4 bases from J, the gap between germline ends came to 8 bases. The CDR3 has 13 amino acids. In nucleotides, the CDR3 is TGTGCCAGCAGCTTGTTAAGGGCAGATACGCAGTATTTT. As protein: CASSLLRADTQYF.

The genes are TRBV6-6 and TRBJ2-3, with D perhaps matching TRBD2 (5 bases). V gave up 3 bases and J gave up 1 base, with 17 bases separating them. This CDR3 is 17 amino acids long. Germline CDR1 is MNHNY and CDR2 is SVGAGI (reference sequence). CDR3 loop: CASSYPLRGQGTDTQYF. CDR3 in DNA: TGTGCCAGCAGTTATCCCTTACGAGGGCAGGGCACAGATACGCAGTATTTT.

The chain is built from TRBV7-2 and TRBJ2-3, with a tentative D call TRBD2 (5 bases). The CDR3 covers 15 residues. V dropped 1 base and J dropped 3 bases, with 11 bases sitting between them. Germline CDR1 SGHTA, CDR2 FQGNSA. Written as DNA, the CDR3 is TGTGCCAGCAGCTTAGGGATAGCGAAGACAGATACGCAGTATTTT. This encodes CASSLGIAKTDTQYF.

The chain recombines TRBV4-1 with TRBJ1-5; D unresolved. Germline lookup yields CDR1 MGHRA and CDR2 YSYEKL. The V end was cut by 0 bases, the J end by 0 bases, with 6 bases between. The CDR3 spans 15 residues. The CDR3 DNA is TGCGCCAGCAGCCAAGATACTCGTAGCAATCAGCCCCAGCATTTT. Its translation: CASSQDTRSNQPQHF.

This clonotype was detected a few times. This chain links TRBV4-3 with TRBJ1-2; D is possibly TRBD1 (6 bases). There are 18 residues in the CDR3. The V end was cut by 0 bases, the J end by 1 base, with 18 bases between. Germline-derived CDR1 and CDR2 are LGHNA and YSLEER. The CDR3 coding sequence is TGCGCCAGCAGCCAAGAGATGGGGGGACATAACATTAACTATGGCTACACCTTC. Translating gives CASSQEMGGHNINYGYTF.

This clonotype was seen many times. This chain connects TRBV7-3 to TRBJ2-7; 9 positions agree with TRBD2. Germline V gene sequence: CDR1 SGHTA, CDR2 FQGTGA. The CDR3 is 15 residues long. The trim removed 2 bases at V and 4 bases at J, leaving 6 bases unmatched. CDR3: CASSLDASGAYEQYF. In DNA, the CDR3 is TGTGCCAGCAGCTTAGACGCTAGCGGGGCGTACGAGCAGTACTTC.

This clonotype was picked up a small number of times. The chain links TRBV7-2 to TRBJ2-1; D not certain. The germline gives CDR1 SGHTA, CDR2 FQGNSA. The V and J ends lost 1 base and 12 bases respectively, with 10 bases between them. The CDR3 contains 12 residues. CDR3 in amino acids: CASSLDQQRQFF. In DNA, the CDR3 is TGTGCCAGCAGCTTAGACCAACAGCGGCAGTTCTTC.

The chain employs TRBV20-1 and TRBJ2-4; 9 bases map to TRBD2. V trimming: 4 bases; J trimming: 13 bases; junction bases outside the gene matches: 14. The CDR3 covers 14 residues. Germline V CDR1 and CDR2: DFQATT, SNEGSKA (reference sequence). In DNA form, the CDR3 reads TGCAGTGCTACCACCCTAGCGGCGGGGGGGGAGCAGTACTTC. It yields the protein CSATTLAAGGEQYF.

The chain carries TRBV7-9 and TRBJ1-1; 8 bases fit TRBD1. V lost 2 bases to trimming and J lost 3 bases; unmatched junction nucleotides: 11. The germline CDR1 and CDR2 sequences are SEHNR and FQNEAQ (reference sequence). There are 17 residues in the CDR3. CDR3 sequence reads: CASSLSRGQLLDTEAFF. The DNA for the CDR3 is TGTGCCAGCAGCTTATCCAGGGGGCAACTTTTGGACACTGAAGCTTTCTTT.

The table lists this clonotype with many counts. V and J are TRBV24-1 and TRBJ2-4; perhaps TRBD2 as D (6 bases). The CDR3 extends over 15 amino acids. Germline assignment: CDR1 KGHDR and CDR2 SFDVKD. V was trimmed by 9 bases and J by 9 bases, leaving 23 bases between them. CDR3 nucleotides: TGTGCCACCGGGGAGGAGGTCCCCAAAGATTGCATTCAGTACTTC. Amino acids: CATGEEVPKDCIQYF.

This chain uses TRBV4-2 with TRBJ2-3; 16 bases align to TRBD2. Unmatched junction bases numbered 8, after V lost 4 bases and J lost 4 bases. The CDR3 contains 18 residues. Germline loops: CDR1 LGHNA, CDR2 YNFKEQ. CDR3 protein: CASSPGLAGGPISDTQYF. CDR3 sequence (DNA): TGTGCCAGCAGCCCGGGACTAGCGGGGGGGCCTATCTCAGATACGCAGTATTTT.

In its sample, this clonotype was seen a few times. The rearrangement links TRBV29-1 to TRBJ2-3; no firm D call. V was cut by 6 bases and J by 1 base, with 11 bases left in between. This CDR3 spans 13 amino acids. Germline V gene data show CDR1 as SQVTM and CDR2 as ANQGSEA. For the CDR3, the DNA is TGCAGCGTCTGGTCACTCGGCACAGATACGCAGTATTTT. It is translated as CSVWSLGTDTQYF.

Concerning this clonotype: Mismatch with germline at one junction end may stem from a read error. V gene TRBV6-2 or TRBV6-3 combines with J gene TRBJ2-7; D may be TRBD1 (6 bases). Germline-derived CDR1 and CDR2 are MNHEY and SVGEGT. This CDR3 region has 16 residues. The CDR3 loop is CASSSKPTGRPYGQYF. The CDR3 nucleotides read TGTGCCAGCAGTTCCAAACCTACAGGGCGCCCCTACGGGCAGTACTTC.

V usage is TRBV28 and J usage is TRBJ2-7, with TRBD2 identical over 8 bases. The CDR3 sequence is 16 residues long. The V and J ends lost 6 bases and 1 base, in that order; junction bases with no gene match: 11. Looked up from germline, CDR1 is MDHEN and CDR2 is SYDVKM. The CDR3 loop is CASRGVGGADSYEQYF. In nucleotides, the CDR3 is TGTGCCAGCAGGGGGGTCGGGGGGGCGGATTCCTACGAGCAGTACTTC.

The rearrangement links TRBV29-1 to TRBJ1-1; 9 bases align to TRBD1. Unmatched junction bases numbered 11, after V lost 2 bases and J lost 4 bases. The germline V gene has CDR1 SQVTM and CDR2 ANQGSEA. The CDR3 runs 16 residues. DNA for the CDR3: TGCAGCGTTGAAACAGGGGGCGTCCCGCAGGTCACTGAAGCTTTCTTT. It translates to CSVETGGVPQVTEAFF.

The chain joins TRBV7-2 to TRBJ2-3, with 9 bases matching TRBD2. The CDR3 consists of 16 residues. Trimming took 2 bases from V and 3 from J; bases not matched to a gene: 6. Germline CDR1 and CDR2: SGHTA and FQGNSA. CDR3 in amino acids: CASSLSRAGGTDTQYF. CDR3 nucleotide sequence: TGTGCCAGCAGCTTAAGCCGAGCGGGGGGAACAGATACGCAGTATTTT.

The chain uses TRBV7-3 and TRBJ1-2, with D perhaps TRBD1 (6 bases). The CDR3 has 14 amino acids. V was cut by 3 bases and J by 4 bases, with 12 bases left in between. CDR1 and CDR2 (germline): SGHTA, FQGTGA. CDR3 sequence (DNA): TGTGCCAGCAGCTTTACAGGGAACGGCTATGGCTACACCTTC. Protein product: CASSFTGNGYGYTF.

This clonotype came up a few times. The chain combines TRBV6-6 with TRBJ1-1; the D gene is possibly TRBD1 (6 bases). V lost 2 bases to trimming and J lost 2 bases, with 12 bases between them. Germline V lookup: CDR1 MNHNY, CDR2 SVGAGI (reference sequence). The CDR3 sequence is 15 residues long. The CDR3 DNA follows: TGTGCCAGCAGTTACGGTAGGACAGCCAACACTGAAGCTTTCTTT. As protein: CASSYGRTANTEAFF.